This T cell receptor beta chain was obtained from a study of T cell responses to AZD1222 COVID-19 vaccine. V lost 2 bases, J lost 0 bases, and 13 bases lay in between. Germline V lookup: CDR1 MGHRA, CDR2 YSYEKL. The CDR3 runs to 17 residues. Sequencing used immunoSEQ multiplex PCR; TCRdb keeps in-frame clones, though not all of them. In the table there are 95,000 to 150,000 clones, approximately 90% of which are singletons. The rearrangement joins TRBV4-1 to TRBJ2-2; the D gene is possibly TRBD2 (6 bases). The sample in question was peripheral blood, obtained on day 0 of AZD1222 vaccination. The clonotype originates from an adult in good health. CDR3 region: CASSQLRGAANTGELFF. The DNA for the CDR3 is TGCGCCAGCAGCCAACTCCGCGGGGCCGCGAACACCGGGGAGCTGTTTTTT.